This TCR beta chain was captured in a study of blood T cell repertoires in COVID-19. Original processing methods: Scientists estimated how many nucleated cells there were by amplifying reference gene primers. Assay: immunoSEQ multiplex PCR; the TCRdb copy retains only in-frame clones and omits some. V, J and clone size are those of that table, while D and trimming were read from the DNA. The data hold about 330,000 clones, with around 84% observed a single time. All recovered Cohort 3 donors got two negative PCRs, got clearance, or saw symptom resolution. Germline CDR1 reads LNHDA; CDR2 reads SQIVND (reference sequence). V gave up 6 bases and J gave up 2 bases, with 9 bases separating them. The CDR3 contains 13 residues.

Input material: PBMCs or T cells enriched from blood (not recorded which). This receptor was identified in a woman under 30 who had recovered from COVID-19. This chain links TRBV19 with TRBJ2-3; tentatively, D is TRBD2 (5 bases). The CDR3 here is CASRSGTTDTQYF. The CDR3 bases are TGTGCCAGTAGAAGCGGCACCACAGATACGCAGTATTTT.